This section outlines one T cell receptor (beta chain) sequence together with its context. CDR3 length equals 14 residues. Germline V gene data show CDR1 as SGHTA and CDR2 as FQGTGA. Trimming stripped 8 bases from V and 0 bases from J, with 12 bases between. The entry originates in a study of blood T cell repertoires in COVID-19. Background on the study: Sites across the United States, Italy and Spain contributed samples from acute and convalescent COVID-19.

In the source study's methods: Cell counts per sample came from amplifying reference gene primers. Repertoires were generated with immunoSEQ multiplex PCR, while TCRdb's copy carries only in-frame clones and drops some. The V and J calls and clone size come from that table; D and trimming were worked out from the DNA. The sample lists 30,000 to 35,000 clones, 93% occurring once. This sequence was found in a human donor in a cohort sampled during active COVID-19. Sequencing was carried out using peripheral blood. The V and J genes are TRBV7-3 and TRBJ2-3; D unresolved. The DNA for the CDR3 is TGTGCCAGCCACTCACCATATAGCACAGATACGCAGTATTTT. The encoded protein is CASHSPYSTDTQYF.